Below, 27 T cell receptor beta chains from the same sample are listed, as sequenced in a study of blood T cell repertoires in COVID-19. The protocol was immunoSEQ multiplex PCR, while the TCRdb copy is restricted to in-frame clones and leaves out a portion. In the table there are about 230,000 clones, roughly 85% of which are singletons. What was sequenced was peripheral blood. Every receptor here comes from an older woman with active or convalescent COVID-19.

J is TRBJ2-1 and V is TRBV5-1; 10 bases map to TRBD2. After removal of 7 bases from V and 5 bases from J, the junction contained 9 bases not matched to a gene. Germline CDR1 reads SGHRS; CDR2 reads YFSETQ. There are 15 residues in the CDR3. The CDR3 DNA is TGCGCCAGCTCCCAGGGACTAGCGATTGACAATGAGCAGTTCTTC. Encoded protein: CASSQGLAIDNEQFF.

This clone was seen at least ten times. The chain uses TRBV4-3 and TRBJ1-1, with D perhaps matching TRBD1 (5 bases). Per the germline V gene, CDR1 is LGHNA and CDR2 is YSLEER. V was trimmed by 4 bases and J by 8 bases, leaving 20 bases between them. The length of the CDR3 is 15 residues. The CDR3 coding sequence is TGCGCCAGCAGCCCCACTTCGTTGGCGGGGGAGGAAGCTTTCTTT. Residues: CASSPTSLAGEEAFF.

The chain uses TRBV12-3 or TRBV12-4 and TRBJ2-2, with TRBD2 as a possible D gene (5 bases). V shed 8 bases and J shed 5 bases, with 9 bases lying between them. This CDR3 spans 12 amino acids. CDR3 amino acids: CASGERTGELFF. In nucleotides, the CDR3 is TGTGCCAGCGGGGAGCGTACCGGGGAGCTGTTTTTT.

This clone was recorded a few times. The chain links TRBV19 to TRBJ1-1; D perhaps matches TRBD1 (5 bases). The germline CDR1 and CDR2 sequences are LNHDA and SQIVND (reference sequence). This CDR3 spans 14 amino acids. Deletions cut 4 bases from V and 1 base from J, with 10 bases between. CDR3 coding DNA: TGTGCCAGTAGTAGAGGGACTACGAACACTGAAGCTTTCTTT. Its translation is CASSRGTTNTEAFF.

V usage is TRBV6-2 or TRBV6-3 and J usage is TRBJ1-5; maybe TRBD1 (6 bases). The CDR3 extends over 12 amino acids. Germline values: CDR1 MNHEY, CDR2 SVGEGT. The ends were cut back, 6 bases at V and 4 bases at J, with 7 bases in the middle. This chain's CDR3 is CASSTGNQPQHF. CDR3 bases: TGTGCCAGCAGCACAGGGAATCAGCCCCAGCATTTT.

V usage is TRBV28 and J usage is TRBJ2-5, with a possible D match to TRBD1 (5 bases). Trimming removed 6 bases at V and 1 base at J, with 18 bases between. The CDR3 sequence is 16 residues long. Germline V gene sequence: CDR1 MDHEN, CDR2 SYDVKM. Here the CDR3 DNA reads TGTGCCAGCAGCACAGATCAGGGCGGAAGCCAAGAGACCCAGTACTTC. Protein: CASSTDQGGSQETQYF.

The CDR3 bases are TGCGCCAGCAGCTTCGGCGGCACCGGGGAGCTGTTTTTT. It encodes CASSFGGTGELFF. This rearrangement joins TRBV5-1 to TRBJ2-2; D unclear. CDR1 and CDR2 (germline): SGHRS, YFSETQ. Trimming cost V 2 bases and J 4 bases, with 6 bases left between them. This CDR3 spans 13 amino acids.

V and J are TRBV30 and TRBJ2-7; 12 bases match TRBD2. V trimming: 3 bases; J trimming: 3 bases; junction bases outside the gene matches: 0. Germline V lookup: CDR1 GTSNPN, CDR2 SVGIG (reference sequence). This CDR3 has 13 amino acids. The CDR3 reads CAWRGLAGYEQYF. In DNA, the CDR3 is TGTGCCTGGAGGGGACTAGCGGGCTACGAGCAGTACTTC.

This chain links TRBV28 with TRBJ1-6; D unresolved. The CDR3 is 17 residues long. CDR1 is MDHEN, CDR2 SYDVKM, per germline. V was pared by 3 bases and J by 0 bases, with 12 bases between. CDR3 loop: CASSFLRFGSYNSPLHF. For the CDR3, the DNA is TGTGCCAGCAGTTTCCTCCGGTTCGGCTCCTATAATTCACCCCTCCACTTT.

The chain employs TRBV6-5 and TRBJ1-3; D is perhaps TRBD1 (6 bases). Germline values: CDR1 MNHEY, CDR2 SVGAGI. CDR3 size: 12 residues. Trimming stripped 11 bases from V and 1 base from J, with 9 bases between. CDR3 sequence reads: CAAQGSGNTIYF. The CDR3 nucleotides read TGTGCCGCACAGGGTTCTGGAAACACCATATATTTT.

The CDR3 nucleotides read TGTGCCAGCAGATCTGGACAGATACCCTACGAGCAGTACTTC. Translated: CASRSGQIPYEQYF. The chain links TRBV6-5 to TRBJ2-7; possibly TRBD1 for D (6 bases). V shed 6 bases and J shed 2 bases, with 14 bases lying between them. The CDR3 is made up of 14 amino acids. In germline, CDR1 is MNHEY, CDR2 SVGAGI.

This chain uses TRBV2 with TRBJ2-4; 8 bases fit TRBD1. V shed 8 bases and J 5 bases; nucleotides not matched to a gene: 8. The CDR3 covers 14 residues. In germline, CDR1 is SNHLY, CDR2 FYNNEI. DNA of the CDR3: TGTGCCAGCCGACAGGGGCCAGGAGAAAACATTCAGTACTTC. Residues: CASRQGPGENIQYF.

J is TRBJ2-1 and V is TRBV10-1; D is unresolved. The CDR3 length is 12 residues. Germline V gene data show CDR1 as WNHNN and CDR2 as SYGVQD (reference sequence). V lost 6 bases and J lost 8, with 11 bases in between. The chain's CDR3 is CASSYDLDEQFF. In nucleotides, the CDR3 is TGCGCCAGCAGCTATGACTTAGATGAGCAGTTCTTC.

Only one count was recorded for this clone. V usage is TRBV19 and J usage is TRBJ1-4; no firm D call. Germline-derived CDR1 and CDR2 are LNHDA and SQIVND (reference sequence). This CDR3 comprises 15 residues. V was cut by 3 bases and J by 3 bases, with 11 bases left in between. This chain's CDR3 is CASSMVQVANEKLFF. CDR3 in DNA: TGTGCCAGTAGTATGGTTCAGGTGGCTAATGAAAAACTGTTTTTT.

The CDR3 nucleotides are TGCGCCAGCAGCCGGACAGGGTCGGACACCGGGGAGCTGTTTTTT. The encoded protein is CASSRTGSDTGELFF. The chain links TRBV5-1 to TRBJ2-2; 8 bases fit TRBD1. The germline gives CDR1 SGHRS, CDR2 YFSETQ. Trimming removed 4 bases from V and 3 bases from J; junction bases left unmatched: 5. This CDR3 spans 15 amino acids.

The chain uses TRBV10-3 and TRBJ1-5, with unresolved D. Germline V gene lookup returns CDR1 ENHRY and CDR2 SYGVKD. V shed 1 base and J shed 5 bases, with 9 bases lying between them. The CDR3 has 14 amino acids. The CDR3 DNA reads as TGTGCCATCAGTGAGTTGGCCGCCGATCAGCCCCAGCATTTT. Protein product: CAISELAADQPQHF.

The chain couples TRBV29-1 to TRBJ1-2; perhaps TRBD1 as D (5 bases). Germline CDR1 and CDR2: SQVTM and ANQGSEA. The V gene lost 2 bases and the J gene lost 4 bases, with 11 bases spanning the gap. There are 13 residues in the CDR3. CDR3 sequence (DNA): TGCAGCGTTGAATACGCCAGGGCCTATGGCTACACCTTC. Amino acids: CSVEYARAYGYTF.

The chain combines TRBV27 with TRBJ2-7; 7 nucleotides agree with TRBD1. The CDR3 sequence is 18 residues long. J gave up 0 bases and V 0 bases, and 11 bases lay outside the gene matches. CDR1 and CDR2 (germline): MNHEY, SMNVEV (reference sequence). This chain's CDR3 is CASSLSRAGGARSYEQYF. For the CDR3, the DNA is TGTGCCAGCAGTTTATCTCGGGCAGGGGGAGCCCGCTCCTACGAGCAGTACTTC.

The genes are TRBV18 and TRBJ2-5; 9 bases line up with TRBD2. Germline trimming cut 4 bases from V and 4 bases from J; bases unmatched to any gene: 7. Per the germline V gene, CDR1 is KGHSH and CDR2 is LQKENI. The CDR3 has 15 amino acids. CDR3 sequence reads: CASSRDFSGRETQYF. The CDR3 DNA is TGTGCCAGCTCACGCGATTTTAGCGGGAGAGAGACCCAGTACTTC. Drawing the rest from reference TRBV18 and TRBJ2-5, the complete variable domain is NAGVMQNPRHLVRRRGQEARLRCSPMKGHSHVYWYRQLPEEGLKFMVYLQKENIIDESGMPKERFSAEFPKEGPSILRIQQVVRGDSAAYFCASSRDFSGRETQYFGPGTRLLVL.

The gene calls are TRBV13 and TRBJ1-2, with a weak D call TRBD1 (6 bases). CDR1 is PRHDT and CDR2 is FYEKMQ in the germline V gene (reference sequence). V was shortened by 5 bases and J by 4 bases, with 17 bases between the two germline ends. The CDR3 is 15 residues long. The chain's CDR3 is CASSTWTDSSYGYTF. CDR3 nucleotide sequence: TGTGCCAGCAGCACATGGACAGACTCTAGCTATGGCTACACCTTC.

The rearrangement joins TRBV6-4 to TRBJ2-3; a possible D gene is TRBD1 (5 bases). The CDR3 is made up of 15 amino acids. V dropped 6 bases and J dropped 2 bases, with 15 bases sitting between them. Germline assignment: CDR1 MRHNA and CDR2 SNTAGT. The CDR3 sequence is CASRAGSISTDTQYF. CDR3 in DNA: TGTGCCAGCAGGGCAGGGTCAATATCCACAGATACGCAGTATTTT.

This chain uses TRBV5-8 with TRBJ1-1, with TRBD1 identical over 8 bases. The germline CDR1 and CDR2 sequences are SGHTS and YDEGEE. J lost 0 bases, V lost 4 bases, and 5 bases had no gene match. CDR3 length: 15 amino acids. This CDR3 is CASSPRTGLNTEAFF. DNA for the CDR3: TGTGCCAGCAGCCCAAGGACAGGGTTGAACACTGAAGCTTTCTTT.

CDR3 loop: CASSLEGAKNIQYF. CDR3 nucleotides: TGTGCCAGCAGCTTAGAGGGGGCCAAAAACATTCAGTACTTC. J is TRBJ2-4 and V is TRBV7-9; D is possibly TRBD1 (5 bases). This CDR3 is built from 14 residues. The V and J ends lost 1 base and 1 base respectively, with 5 bases between them. CDR1 SEHNR and CDR2 FQNEAQ come from the germline V gene (reference sequence).

The count of this clone is one. The chain joins TRBV5-1 to TRBJ2-2, with 11 bases lining up with TRBD2. V shed 2 bases, J shed 3 bases, and the junction held 3 bases outside the gene matches. Germline V gene lookup returns CDR1 SGHRS and CDR2 YFSETQ. This CDR3 has 16 amino acids. CDR3 loop: CASSFQGLADTGELFF. CDR3 coding DNA: TGCGCCAGCAGCTTTCAGGGACTAGCGGACACCGGGGAGCTGTTTTTT.

The chain recombines TRBV20-1 with TRBJ2-1; maybe TRBD1 (6 bases). This CDR3 has 11 amino acids. V was shortened by 5 bases and J by 6 bases, with 8 bases between the two germline ends. Germline V CDR1 and CDR2: DFQATT, SNEGSKA (reference sequence). The DNA of the CDR3 is TGCAGTGCTCTCAGGGGCAATGAGCAGTTCTTC. Its translation: CSALRGNEQFF.

The chain recombines TRBV6-5 with TRBJ1-1; no clear D gene. Trimming removed 2 bases from V and 0 bases from J, with 13 bases in between. Germline CDR1 is MNHEY and CDR2 is SVGAGI. The CDR3 runs to 16 residues. Here the CDR3 DNA reads TGTGCCAGCAGTTACCGACCAGGTGTACTGAACACTGAAGCTTTCTTT. Residues: CASSYRPGVLNTEAFF.

This clone turned up a few times. The CDR3 here is CASALRAANEKLFF. As DNA, the CDR3 is TGTGCCAGCGCGCTCAGGGCGGCTAATGAAAAACTGTTTTTT. V and J are TRBV5-5 and TRBJ1-4; a possible D gene is TRBD1 (5 bases). The germline V gene has CDR1 SGHKS and CDR2 YYEKEE (reference sequence). The CDR3 loop spans 14 amino acids. V lost 7 bases and J lost 3, with 13 bases in between.